The 32 T cell receptor beta chains reported below all come from one sample, sequenced in a study of T cell clonotyping in hematopoietic cell transplantation. This table comes from immunoSEQ multiplex PCR, and its TCRdb copy is limited to in-frame clones, with some not included. The sample includes 10,000 to 15,000 clones, around nine tenths of them seen just once. The input for sequencing was PBMCs, taken 100 days after allogeneic stem cell transplant. Receptor source: a female patient aged 50-65 years who had an allogeneic stem cell transplant from an unrelated donor, so the T cells may come from the graft donor. Some clones in this sample may be carry-over from other donors' samples.

The chain couples TRBV10-1 to TRBJ1-2; D call uncertain. Germline V gene lookup returns CDR1 WNHNN and CDR2 SYGVQD (reference sequence). Trimming took 0 bases from V and 4 from J, leaving 6 bases between them. This CDR3 is 13 amino acids long. CDR3 protein: CASSESTLYGYTF. CDR3 nucleotides: TGCGCCAGCAGTGAGTCAACCCTCTATGGCTACACCTTC.

The rearrangement links TRBV9 to TRBJ2-3; 10 bases match TRBD2. Germline trimming cut 4 bases from V and 5 bases from J; bases unmatched to any gene: 7. Germline-derived CDR1 and CDR2 are SGDLS and YYNGEE. CDR3 size: 15 residues. CDR3 DNA sequence: TGTGCCAGCAGCCCCCGGGTAGCGGGGGGAGATACGCAGTATTTT. Translated, it gives CASSPRVAGGDTQYF.

The rearrangement uses TRBV6-5 and TRBJ1-4, with 12 bases matching TRBD1. Germline V lookup: CDR1 MNHEY, CDR2 SVGAGI. The CDR3 has 15 residues. The J segment lost 7 bases and the V segment lost 6 bases, leaving 6 bases of the junction unmatched. As DNA, the CDR3 is TGTGCCAGCAGGGCGGGACAGGGGGCGAGTGAAAAACTGTTTTTT. It encodes CASRAGQGASEKLFF.

This chain's CDR3 is CASSESMGISLHF. DNA for the CDR3: TGCGCCAGCAGTGAGTCGATGGGCATCTCCCTCCACTTT. The chain has TRBV10-2 and TRBJ1-6; D gene uncertain. V was pared by 0 bases and J by 14 bases, with 11 bases between. The CDR3 length is 13 residues. Germline V gene sequence: CDR1 WSHSY, CDR2 SAAADI.

The rearrangement uses TRBV7-2 and TRBJ2-7; 13 nucleotides match TRBD2. The junction had 6 bases not matched to a gene; V was cut back by 5 bases and J by 2 bases. The CDR3 consists of 16 residues. Germline CDR1 SGHTA, CDR2 FQGNSA. The CDR3, as DNA: TGTGCCAGCAGCCCCTCAACTAGCGGGGGGGCCTACGAGCAGTACGTC. Translation gives CASSPSTSGGAYEQYV.

This clone was detected only a few times. The chain recombines TRBV4-1 with TRBJ1-5; 9 bases map to TRBD1. The V and J ends lost 4 bases and 6 bases, in that order; junction bases with no gene match: 10. Germline V gene lookup returns CDR1 MGHRA and CDR2 YSYEKL. The CDR3 sequence is 16 residues long. The CDR3 region is CASSLDRDRAPQPQHF. CDR3 DNA sequence: TGCGCCAGCAGCCTCGACCGGGACAGGGCCCCTCAGCCCCAGCATTTT.

The J gene is TRBJ2-1, the V gene TRBV14; the match to TRBD1 covers 9 bases. CDR3 length: 19 amino acids. Germline lookup yields CDR1 SGHDN and CDR2 FVKESK. V shed 6 bases, J shed 7 bases, and the junction held 22 bases outside the gene matches. As DNA, the CDR3 is TGTGCCAGCAGTCACCCCGGGACAGGGTTTTATTCGCTTCGGAATGAGCAGTTCTTC. Amino acids: CASSHPGTGFYSLRNEQFF.

This chain links TRBV6-6 with TRBJ2-1; D might be TRBD2 (5 bases). Trimming pared 6 bases from V and 3 bases from J, leaving 9 bases between. The CDR3 loop spans 13 amino acids. CDR1 and CDR2 from the germline V gene are MNHNY and SVGAGI (reference sequence). Here the CDR3 reads CASSLTSYNEQFF. The CDR3 bases are TGTGCCAGCAGCCTAACTAGCTACAATGAGCAGTTCTTC.

The V gene is TRBV6-5, the J gene TRBJ1-1; D gene ambiguous. Germline lookup yields CDR1 MNHEY and CDR2 SVGAGI. This CDR3 contains 14 residues. V lost 4 bases and J lost 6, with 15 bases in between. This CDR3 is CASSSPQGPAEAFF. The CDR3 DNA reads as TGTGCCAGCAGTTCTCCTCAAGGCCCGGCTGAAGCTTTCTTT.

This chain uses TRBV2 with TRBJ2-2; D may be TRBD1 (6 bases). The V end was cut by 10 bases, the J end by 0 bases, with 12 bases between. The CDR3 is 14 amino acids. Germline V gene lookup returns CDR1 SNHLY and CDR2 FYNNEI. CDR3 in DNA: TGTGCCACGAGGGGGTCCGCGAACACCGGGGAGCTGTTTTTT. Protein: CATRGSANTGELFF.

The J gene is TRBJ2-7, the V gene TRBV7-9, with D possibly matching TRBD1 (6 bases). The CDR3 length is 14 residues. The V gene lost 4 bases and the J gene lost 2 bases, with 12 bases spanning the gap. The germline V gene has CDR1 SEHNR and CDR2 FQNEAQ (reference sequence). CDR3 sequence reads: CASSSSGVTYEQYF. The CDR3 nucleotides read TGTGCCAGCAGCTCGTCAGGGGTTACCTACGAGCAGTACTTC.

In DNA form, the CDR3 reads TGTGCCATCGGACAGGGGGCGAACTCCTACAATGAGCAGTTCTTC. It specifies CAIGQGANSYNEQFF. The rearrangement joins TRBV10-3 to TRBJ2-1; TRBD1 matches at 11 bases. Germline values: CDR1 ENHRY, CDR2 SYGVKD. J lost 0 bases, V lost 8 bases, and 3 bases had no gene match. The CDR3 covers 15 residues.

J is TRBJ1-2 and V is TRBV5-4; 7 bases map to TRBD1. Germline CDR1 reads SGHNT; CDR2 reads YYREEE (reference sequence). The CDR3 totals 13 residues. V was pared by 3 bases and J by 8 bases, with 7 bases of the junction left unmatched. This chain's CDR3 is CASSWTGLYGYTF. DNA for the CDR3: TGTGCCAGCAGCTGGACAGGCCTATACGGCTACACCTTC.

The genes are TRBV2 and TRBJ1-5; D is possibly TRBD1 (5 bases). The CDR3 has 16 amino acids. Germline V CDR1 and CDR2: SNHLY, FYNNEI. The V and J ends lost 0 bases and 4 bases respectively, with 13 bases between them. CDR3 DNA sequence: TGTGCCAGCAGTGAAGCAGGGCAGGGAGCAAATCAGCCCCAGCATTTT. Encoded protein: CASSEAGQGANQPQHF.

This rearrangement joins TRBV10-3 to TRBJ1-5; D call uncertain. Per germline, CDR1 ENHRY and CDR2 SYGVKD. Trimming stripped 3 bases from V and 6 bases from J, with 12 bases between. The CDR3 spans 14 residues. CDR3 in amino acids: CAISDEGWGQPQHF. CDR3 nucleotides: TGTGCCATCAGTGACGAGGGTTGGGGTCAGCCCCAGCATTTT.

V gene TRBV6-1 combines with J gene TRBJ2-5; 8 positions match TRBD1. The V gene end was trimmed by 6 bases and the J gene end by 5 bases; junction bases not matched to a gene: 11. Germline assignment: CDR1 MNHNS and CDR2 SASEGT. There are 15 residues in the CDR3. CDR3 DNA: TGTGCCAGCAGACTACAGGGGGATATGGTGGAGACCCAGTACTTC. Translating gives CASRLQGDMVETQYF.

This clone appeared a single time. The CDR3 DNA is TGTGCCAGCAGTGTTATTGGGGACAGTAACTATGGCTACACCTTC. Its protein product is CASSVIGDSNYGYTF. J is TRBJ1-2 and V is TRBV27, with 7 bases that match TRBD1. In germline, CDR1 is MNHEY, CDR2 SMNVEV (reference sequence). Losses at the gene ends were 5 bases for V and 1 base for J; bases not matched to a gene: 7. The length of the CDR3 is 15 residues.

The CDR3, as DNA: TGTGCCACCACCGAGGGGGCAGGTTACACCGGGGAGCTGTTTTTT. Encoded protein: CATTEGAGYTGELFF. This chain joins TRBV15 and TRBJ2-2, with 7 nucleotides matching TRBD1. The CDR3 is made up of 15 amino acids. Germline trimming cut 7 bases from V and 3 bases from J; bases unmatched to any gene: 8. The germline gives CDR1 LNHNV, CDR2 YYDKDF (reference sequence).

This clone was observed a single time. V gene TRBV7-9 combines with J gene TRBJ2-3, with D perhaps assigned TRBD1 or TRBD2 (6 bases each). Trimming removed 8 bases at V and 4 bases at J, with 22 bases between. The V gene's germline CDR1 is SEHNR and CDR2 FQNEAQ (reference sequence). The CDR3 runs 16 residues. The CDR3 nucleotides are TGTGCCAGCTCCGCAGGGTGGGGGGCTTATTCAGATACGCAGTATTTT. This encodes CASSAGWGAYSDTQYF.

The chain combines TRBV7-6 with TRBJ2-6; either TRBD1 or TRBD2 may fit D (5 bases each). Germline CDR1 and CDR2: SGHVS and FNYEAQ. The CDR3 is made up of 17 amino acids. Between the trimmed V and J ends, which lost 4 bases and 1 base, there was a span of 14 bases. The CDR3 spells CASSSGTGNSGANVLTF. For the CDR3, the DNA is TGTGCCAGCAGCTCCGGGACGGGTAATTCTGGGGCCAACGTCCTGACTTTC.

CDR3 DNA: TGTGCCAGTAGTACTCTCCCTTGGGCGCAGTATTTT. Translating it yields CASSTLPWAQYF. The chain has TRBV19 and TRBJ2-3; D gene ambiguous. The CDR3 runs 12 residues. V lost 4 bases and J 10 bases, leaving 12 bases between the germline ends. Germline V gene sequence: CDR1 LNHDA, CDR2 SQIVND (reference sequence).

The rearrangement uses TRBV14 and TRBJ1-4; D may be TRBD1 (6 bases). CDR3 length: 15 amino acids. CDR1 and CDR2 (germline): SGHDN, FVKESK. Trimming stripped 6 bases from V and 0 bases from J, with 11 bases between. CDR3 DNA: TGTGCCAGCAGGAGGACAGCTGCAACTAATGAAAAACTGTTTTTT. Encoded protein: CASRRTAATNEKLFF.

The V and J genes are TRBV27 and TRBJ2-2; 13 bases are a match to TRBD2. The V and J ends lost 7 bases and 0 bases, in that order; junction bases with no gene match: 5. The V gene's germline CDR1 is MNHEY and CDR2 SMNVEV (reference sequence). This CDR3 spans 17 amino acids. For the CDR3, the DNA is TGTGCCAGCAAAACTAGCGGGGGGGCCTCGAACACCGGGGAGCTGTTTTTT. Translation: CASKTSGGASNTGELFF.

The V call is TRBV7-2, the J call TRBJ1-4; unclear D gene. The CDR3 runs to 15 residues. Trimming removed 4 bases from V and 0 bases from J, with 9 bases in between. Per the germline V gene, CDR1 is SGHTA and CDR2 is FQGNSA. CDR3 in DNA: TGTGCCAGCAGCTCCCGGGTCGCAACTAATGAAAAACTGTTTTTT. Encoded protein: CASSSRVATNEKLFF. Based on the CDR3 plus reference TRBV7-2 and TRBJ1-4, the full variable domain is GAGVSQSPSNKVTEKGKDVELRCDPISGHTALYWYRQSLGQGLEFLIYFQGNSAPDKSGLPSDRFSAERTGGSVSTLTIQRTQQEDSAVYLCASSSRVATNEKLFFGSGTQLSVL.

V gene TRBV28 combines with J gene TRBJ1-3; TRBD1 might be the D (5 bases). Germline CDR1 and CDR2: MDHEN and SYDVKM. The CDR3 loop spans 18 amino acids. With 5 bases removed from V and 0 bases from J, the gap between germline ends came to 20 bases. The CDR3 nucleotides read TGTGCCAGCAGTAGAGGAGGCGGGGCAGGAGGCTCTGGAAACACCATATATTTT. As protein: CASSRGGGAGGSGNTIYF. The whole variable domain, filled in from reference TRBV28 and TRBJ1-3, reads DVKVTQSSRYLVKRTGEKVFLECVQDMDHENMFWYRQDPGLGLRLIYFSYDVKMKEKGDIPEGYSVSREKKERFSLILESASTNQTSMYLCASSRGGGAGGSGNTIYFGEGSWLTVV.

J is TRBJ1-1 and V is TRBV2, with TRBD1 identical over 8 bases. The CDR3 consists of 15 residues. After removal of 2 bases from V and 2 bases from J, the junction contained 4 bases not matched to a gene. The germline gives CDR1 SNHLY, CDR2 FYNNEI. The CDR3 DNA reads as TGTGCCAGCAGTGAAATGGGACAGGTAAACACTGAAGCTTTCTTT. This encodes CASSEMGQVNTEAFF.

The V call is TRBV7-9, the J call TRBJ2-1; D is unresolved. Germline-derived CDR1 and CDR2 are SEHNR and FQNEAQ (reference sequence). V lost 5 bases and J lost 0, with 11 bases in between. CDR3 length: 15 amino acids. CDR3 in DNA: TGTGCCAGCAGCCCGACTGCTAGCTCCTACAATGAGCAGTTCTTC. This encodes CASSPTASSYNEQFF.

This clone appeared a single time. The chain combines TRBV5-4 with TRBJ1-2; TRBD1 might be the D (6 bases). CDR3 length: 14 amino acids. With 4 bases removed from V and 7 bases from J, the gap between germline ends came to 17 bases. Germline V CDR1 and CDR2: SGHNT, YYREEE (reference sequence). The CDR3 sequence: CASSPERGFLGYTF. Here the CDR3 DNA reads TGTGCCAGCAGCCCCGAAAGGGGGTTTCTTGGCTACACCTTC.

The table lists this clone with a count of one. The chain couples TRBV5-6 to TRBJ1-5; no clear D gene. This CDR3 spans 13 amino acids. Deletions cut 4 bases from V and 7 bases from J, with 12 bases between. Germline CDR1 and CDR2: SGHDT and YYEEEE. The CDR3 DNA follows: TGTGCCAGCAGCGAGGGTTCTGGGCAGCCCCAGCATTTT. This translates into CASSEGSGQPQHF.

This clone has just one count. The chain uses TRBV7-9 and TRBJ2-3; a weak D match, TRBD2 (6 bases). The CDR3 consists of 17 residues. V was cut by 5 bases and J by 1 base, with 19 bases left in between. The germline gives CDR1 SEHNR, CDR2 FQNEAQ (reference sequence). The CDR3 DNA sequence: TGTGCCAGCAGCCCCGGAGGCGCGGGACCTCGCACAGATACGCAGTATTTT. Translation gives CASSPGGAGPRTDTQYF.

The chain uses TRBV28 and TRBJ2-7; TRBD1 agrees at 7 bases. The CDR3 consists of 13 residues. Germline assignment: CDR1 MDHEN and CDR2 SYDVKM. With V trimmed by 2 bases and J by 11 bases, 9 bases remained unmatched. The CDR3 loop is CASSLGTAPTKYV. The CDR3 DNA follows: TGTGCCAGCAGTTTAGGGACAGCTCCTACCAAGTACGTC.

This clone was seen a single time. The CDR3 loop is CARDRGRTEAFF. Written as DNA, the CDR3 is TGTGCCAGAGACAGGGGAAGGACTGAAGCTTTCTTT. The chain combines TRBV19 with TRBJ1-1; 8 bases agree with TRBD1. The V gene end was trimmed by 9 bases and the J gene end by 5 bases; junction bases not matched to a gene: 5. This CDR3 contains 12 residues. Germline lookup yields CDR1 LNHDA and CDR2 SQIVND (reference sequence).